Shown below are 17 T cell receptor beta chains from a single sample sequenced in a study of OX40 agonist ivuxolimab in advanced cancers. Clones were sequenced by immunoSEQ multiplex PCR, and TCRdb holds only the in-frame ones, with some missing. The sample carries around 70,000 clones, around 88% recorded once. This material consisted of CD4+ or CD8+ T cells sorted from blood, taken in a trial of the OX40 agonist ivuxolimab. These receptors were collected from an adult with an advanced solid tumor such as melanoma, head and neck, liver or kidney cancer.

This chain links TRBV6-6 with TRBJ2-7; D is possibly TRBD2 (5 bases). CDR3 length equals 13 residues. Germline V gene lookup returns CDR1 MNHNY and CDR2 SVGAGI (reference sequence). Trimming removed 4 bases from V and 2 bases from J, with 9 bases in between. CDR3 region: CASSLEETYEQYF. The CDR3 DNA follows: TGTGCCAGCAGTTTGGAGGAAACCTACGAGCAGTACTTC.

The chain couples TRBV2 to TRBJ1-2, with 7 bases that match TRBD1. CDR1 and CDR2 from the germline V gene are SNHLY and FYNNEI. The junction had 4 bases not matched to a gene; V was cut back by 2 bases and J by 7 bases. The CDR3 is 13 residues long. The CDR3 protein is CASSERQGAGYTF. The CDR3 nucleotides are TGTGCCAGCAGTGAAAGACAGGGCGCTGGCTACACCTTC.

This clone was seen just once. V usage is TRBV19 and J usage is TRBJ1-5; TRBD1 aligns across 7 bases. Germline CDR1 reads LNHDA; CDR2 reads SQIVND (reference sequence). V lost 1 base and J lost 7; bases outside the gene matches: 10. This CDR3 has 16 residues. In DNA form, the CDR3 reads TGTGCCAGTAGTATAGCAGCCAGGGGGTCGAACCAGCCCCAGCATTTT. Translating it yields CASSIAARGSNQPQHF.

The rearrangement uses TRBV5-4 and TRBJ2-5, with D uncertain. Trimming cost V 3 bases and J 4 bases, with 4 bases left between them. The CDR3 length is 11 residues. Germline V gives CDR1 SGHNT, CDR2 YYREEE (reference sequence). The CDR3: CASSSSETQYF. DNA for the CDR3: TGTGCCAGCAGCTCTTCAGAGACCCAGTACTTC.

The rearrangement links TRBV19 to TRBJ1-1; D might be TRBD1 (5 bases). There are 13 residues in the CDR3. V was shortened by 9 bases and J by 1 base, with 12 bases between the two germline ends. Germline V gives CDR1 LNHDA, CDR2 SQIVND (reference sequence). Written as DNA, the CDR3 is TGTGCCAGCACGGGACGGGAGAACACTGAAGCTTTCTTT. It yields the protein CASTGRENTEAFF.

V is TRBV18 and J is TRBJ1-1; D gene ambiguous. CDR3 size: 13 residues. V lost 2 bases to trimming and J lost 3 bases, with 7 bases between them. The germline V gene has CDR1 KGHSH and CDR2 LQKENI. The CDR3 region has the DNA TGTGCCAGCTCACCAGGAACTCACACTGAAGCTTTCTTT. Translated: CASSPGTHTEAFF.

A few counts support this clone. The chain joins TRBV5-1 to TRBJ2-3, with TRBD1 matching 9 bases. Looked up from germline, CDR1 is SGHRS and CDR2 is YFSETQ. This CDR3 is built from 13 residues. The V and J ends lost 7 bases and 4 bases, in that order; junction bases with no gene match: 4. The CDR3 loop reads CASGTGRPDTQYF. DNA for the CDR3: TGCGCCAGCGGGACAGGGAGACCAGATACGCAGTATTTT.

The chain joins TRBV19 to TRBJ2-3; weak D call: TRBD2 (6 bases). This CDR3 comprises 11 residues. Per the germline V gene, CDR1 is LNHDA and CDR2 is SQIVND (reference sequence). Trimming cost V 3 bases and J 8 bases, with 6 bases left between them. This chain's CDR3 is CASSMEGTQYF. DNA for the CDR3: TGTGCCAGTAGTATGGAGGGTACGCAGTATTTT.

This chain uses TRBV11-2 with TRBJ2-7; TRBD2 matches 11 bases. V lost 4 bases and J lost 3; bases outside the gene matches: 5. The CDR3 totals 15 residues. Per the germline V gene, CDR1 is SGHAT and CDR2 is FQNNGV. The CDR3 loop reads CASSSEGTSGYEQYF. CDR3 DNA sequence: TGTGCCAGCAGCTCCGAAGGGACTAGCGGCTACGAGCAGTACTTC.

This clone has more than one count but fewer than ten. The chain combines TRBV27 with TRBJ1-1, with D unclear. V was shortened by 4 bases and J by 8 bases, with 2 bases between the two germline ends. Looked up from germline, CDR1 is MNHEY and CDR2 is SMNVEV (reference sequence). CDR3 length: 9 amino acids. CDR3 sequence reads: CASSSEAFF. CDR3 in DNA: TGTGCCAGCAGTTCGGAAGCTTTCTTT.

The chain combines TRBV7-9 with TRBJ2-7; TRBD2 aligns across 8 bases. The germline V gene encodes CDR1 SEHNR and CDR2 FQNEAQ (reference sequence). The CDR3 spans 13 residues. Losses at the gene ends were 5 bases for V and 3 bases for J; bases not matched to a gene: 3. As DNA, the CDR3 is TGTGCCAGCAGCCCGGGGGGGTTCTACGAGCAGTACTTC. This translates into CASSPGGFYEQYF.

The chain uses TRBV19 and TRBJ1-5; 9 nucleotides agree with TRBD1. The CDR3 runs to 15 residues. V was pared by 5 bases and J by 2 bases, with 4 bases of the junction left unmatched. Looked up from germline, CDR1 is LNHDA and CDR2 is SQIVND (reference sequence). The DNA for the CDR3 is TGTGCCAGTAGTCCAAGACAGGGGGGCAATCAGCCCCAGCATTTT. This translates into CASSPRQGGNQPQHF.

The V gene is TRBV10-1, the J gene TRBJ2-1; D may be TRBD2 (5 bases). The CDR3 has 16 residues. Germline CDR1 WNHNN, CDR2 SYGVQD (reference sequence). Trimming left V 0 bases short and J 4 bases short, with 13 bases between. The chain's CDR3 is CASSESTEGRYNEQFF. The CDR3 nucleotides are TGCGCCAGCAGTGAGTCAACTGAGGGCAGGTACAATGAGCAGTTCTTC.

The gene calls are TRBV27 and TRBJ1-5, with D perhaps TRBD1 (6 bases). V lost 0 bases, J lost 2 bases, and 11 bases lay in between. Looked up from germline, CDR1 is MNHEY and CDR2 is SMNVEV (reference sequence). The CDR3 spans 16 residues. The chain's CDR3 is CASSLSGGWGNQPQHF. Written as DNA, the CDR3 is TGTGCCAGCAGTTTATCGGGGGGCTGGGGCAATCAGCCCCAGCATTTT.

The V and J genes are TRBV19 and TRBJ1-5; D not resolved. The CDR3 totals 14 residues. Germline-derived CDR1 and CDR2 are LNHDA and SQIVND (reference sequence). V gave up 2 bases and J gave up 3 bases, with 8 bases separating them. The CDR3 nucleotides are TGTGCCAGTAGTATAAATGGGGACAATCAGCCCCAGCATTTT. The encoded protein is CASSINGDNQPQHF.

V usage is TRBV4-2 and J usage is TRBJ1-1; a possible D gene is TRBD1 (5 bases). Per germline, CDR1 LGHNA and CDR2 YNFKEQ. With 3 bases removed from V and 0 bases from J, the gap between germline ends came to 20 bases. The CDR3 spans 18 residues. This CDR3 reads CASSQVPGRLTVNTEAFF. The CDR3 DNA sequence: TGTGCCAGCAGCCAGGTTCCGGGACGGCTCACTGTGAACACTGAAGCTTTCTTT.

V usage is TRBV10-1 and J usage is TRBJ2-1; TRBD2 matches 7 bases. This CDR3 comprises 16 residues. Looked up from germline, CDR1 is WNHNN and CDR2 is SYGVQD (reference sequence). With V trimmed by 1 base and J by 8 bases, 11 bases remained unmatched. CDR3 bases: TGCGCCAGCAGTGAGTTAGGTCTAGCGGCGTTCGATGAGCAGTTCTTC. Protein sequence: CASSELGLAAFDEQFF.